Listed here are 18 T cell receptor beta chains from one sample, sequenced in a study of beta chain features in type 1 diabetes. The sequenced template was cDNA made from the entire isolated RNA. Repertoires were generated with immunoSEQ multiplex PCR, while TCRdb's copy carries only in-frame clones and drops some. Of approximately 380,000 clones listed, about 16% were seen once; the top ten hold roughly 0.017%. The specimen was naive CD4+ T cells from blood. The receptors originated from a woman between 18 and 30 years old in good health.

This clone was recorded a few times. V and J are TRBV7-9 and TRBJ2-1; 13 bases are a match to TRBD2. The CDR3 length is 16 residues. CDR1 is SEHNR, CDR2 FQNEAQ, per germline (reference sequence). J was trimmed by 4 bases and V by 3 bases; bases with no gene match: 3. The CDR3 sequence is CASSFRTSGSYNEQFF. DNA for the CDR3: TGTGCCAGCAGCTTCCGGACTAGCGGGAGTTACAATGAGCAGTTCTTC.

This clone was counted only a few times. The chain couples TRBV7-8 to TRBJ2-7, with D hard to call. This CDR3 is built from 12 residues. The V gene's germline CDR1 is SGHVS and CDR2 FQNEAQ. The ends were cut back, 9 bases at V and 6 bases at J, with 15 bases in the middle. The CDR3 protein is CASHPPTREQYF. CDR3 sequence (DNA): TGTGCCAGTCACCCCCCTACGCGCGAGCAGTACTTC.

V and J are TRBV5-4 and TRBJ2-1; 12 bases are shared with TRBD2. The CDR3 consists of 16 residues. CDR1 SGHNT and CDR2 YYREEE come from the germline V gene (reference sequence). The J segment lost 12 bases and the V segment lost 4 bases, leaving 14 bases of the junction unmatched. CDR3 in amino acids: CASSRGLAGPVRAQFF. CDR3 bases: TGTGCCAGCAGCCGCGGACTAGCGGGACCCGTCAGGGCGCAGTTCTTC.

In its sample, this clone was seen a few times. The chain combines TRBV28 with TRBJ2-1; 7 bases agree with TRBD2. V trimming: 11 bases; J trimming: 5 bases; junction bases outside the gene matches: 6. Germline V gene data show CDR1 as MDHEN and CDR2 as SYDVKM. The CDR3 contains 12 residues. The CDR3 spells CAWGGRHNEQFF. CDR3 bases: TGTGCCTGGGGCGGGAGACACAATGAGCAGTTCTTC.

This clone was seen only a few times. This chain uses TRBV29-1 with TRBJ1-1; TRBD1 matches 7 bases. The CDR3 is 14 amino acids. From germline, CDR1 is SQVTM and CDR2 ANQGSEA. Trimming took 4 bases from V and 10 from J; bases not matched to a gene: 15. CDR3 DNA: TGCAGCGTTGGACAGGGAAGGTTGTTAGAAGGAGCTTTCTTT. It encodes CSVGQGRLLEGAFF.

The gene calls are TRBV28 and TRBJ2-1, with 10 bases matching TRBD2. Germline CDR1 and CDR2: MDHEN and SYDVKM. The CDR3 is made up of 15 amino acids. With 6 bases clipped from V and 5 bases from J, the junction kept 7 bases outside the gene matches. The CDR3 region is CASRAGGAGDNEQFF. The CDR3 bases are TGTGCCAGCAGAGCGGGAGGGGCGGGGGACAATGAGCAGTTCTTC.

This clone was seen more than once but under ten times. As DNA, the CDR3 is TGCAGCGCTGACGGGACTAGTCGAGATACGCAGTATTTT. This gives the protein CSADGTSRDTQYF. The chain combines TRBV29-1 with TRBJ2-3; 8 bases are shared with TRBD2. Germline lookup yields CDR1 SQVTM and CDR2 ANQGSEA. After removal of 7 bases from V and 5 bases from J, the junction contained 8 bases not matched to a gene. The CDR3 has 13 residues.

The chain uses TRBV5-6 and TRBJ2-3; 7 positions match TRBD1. The V segment lost 2 bases and the J segment 0 bases; nucleotides outside the gene matches: 3. Germline V CDR1 and CDR2: SGHDT, YYEEEE. This CDR3 contains 15 residues. DNA for the CDR3: TGTGCCAGCAGCTTAACAGGGGACAGCACAGATACGCAGTATTTT. Translating it yields CASSLTGDSTDTQYF.

This clone has more than one count but fewer than ten. The V call is TRBV2, the J call TRBJ2-3; 7 bases line up with TRBD2. V dropped 9 bases and J dropped 6; count of bases not matched to a gene: 12. The CDR3 loop spans 14 amino acids. In germline, CDR1 is SNHLY, CDR2 FYNNEI. This chain's CDR3 is CARDMGGLVDTQYF. The DNA of the CDR3 is TGTGCCAGGGATATGGGCGGACTAGTCGATACGCAGTATTTT.

About this clone: Other nucleotide sequences from this sample produce the same CDR3. V usage is TRBV6-5 and J usage is TRBJ2-3; 12 bases align to TRBD2. Per germline, CDR1 MNHEY and CDR2 SVGAGI. Trimming removed 6 bases from V and 3 bases from J; junction bases left unmatched: 1. The CDR3 consists of 14 residues. The CDR3 sequence: CASRGTSGTDTQYF. The CDR3 DNA reads TGTGCCAGCAGGGGGACTAGCGGGACAGATACGCAGTATTTT.

This clone has only a few counts. The V gene is TRBV5-1, the J gene TRBJ1-2; D is undetermined. V was clipped by 0 bases and J by 4 bases, with 10 bases between them. The CDR3 runs to 14 residues. Germline lookup yields CDR1 SGHRS and CDR2 YFSETQ. The CDR3 region has the DNA TGCGCCAGCAGCTTGGACCCCCAGGTCTATGGCTACACCTTC. Its translation is CASSLDPQVYGYTF.

V usage is TRBV23-1 and J usage is TRBJ1-2, with no clear D. TRBV23-1 is recorded as an ORF, its role being uncertain. This CDR3 has 14 amino acids. V lost 0 bases and J lost 4, with 9 bases in between. The CDR3 is CASSQSAGFYGYTF. The CDR3 nucleotides read TGCGCCAGCAGTCAATCAGCCGGGTTCTATGGCTACACCTTC.

This chain links TRBV18 with TRBJ2-5, with a tentative D call TRBD1 (6 bases). This CDR3 contains 14 residues. CDR1 and CDR2 (germline): KGHSH, LQKENI. V was trimmed by 3 bases and J by 4 bases, leaving 12 bases between them. CDR3 bases: TGTGCCAGCTCACCGAGGGACACGTCAGAGACCCAGTACTTC. Protein: CASSPRDTSETQYF.

The chain recombines TRBV7-2 with TRBJ2-1; 9 bases align to TRBD2. J lost 7 bases, V lost 5 bases, and 9 bases had no gene match. This CDR3 is 15 amino acids long. CDR1 SGHTA and CDR2 FQGNSA come from the germline V gene. CDR3 loop: CASSPAGGPGNEQFF. DNA for the CDR3: TGTGCCAGCAGCCCCGCGGGAGGGCCTGGGAATGAGCAGTTCTTC.

The table lists this clone with a few counts. Other DNA sequences in the sample encode the same CDR3. This chain links TRBV6-5 with TRBJ2-7; TRBD2 agrees at 12 bases. The CDR3 sequence is 15 residues long. The germline CDR1 and CDR2 sequences are MNHEY and SVGAGI. Losses at the gene ends were 0 bases for V and 3 bases for J; bases not matched to a gene: 0. The CDR3 DNA reads as TGTGCCAGCAGTTACTCGACTAGCGGGAGCTACGAGCAGTACTTC. This encodes CASSYSTSGSYEQYF.

This clone came up a few times. CDR3 nucleotides: TGTGCCAGCAGCCTGGGGGCCGGCGATGGCAATCAGCCCCAGCATTTT. It encodes CASSLGAGDGNQPQHF. The chain has TRBV7-9 and TRBJ1-5, with D maybe TRBD1 (6 bases). The CDR3 is 16 amino acids. Trimming removed 5 bases from V and 2 bases from J, with 16 bases in between. CDR1 and CDR2 from the germline V gene are SEHNR and FQNEAQ (reference sequence).

The gene calls are TRBV28 and TRBJ1-1; 9 bases agree with TRBD1. With 5 bases clipped from V and 4 bases from J, the junction kept 8 bases outside the gene matches. Germline V gene data show CDR1 as MDHEN and CDR2 as SYDVKM. This CDR3 is 15 amino acids long. The CDR3 sequence: CASSPDRGRSTEAFF. The CDR3 nucleotides are TGTGCCAGCAGTCCGGACAGGGGAAGGAGCACTGAAGCTTTCTTT. Drawing the rest from reference TRBV28 and TRBJ1-1, the complete variable domain is DVKVTQSSRYLVKRTGEKVFLECVQDMDHENMFWYRQDPGLGLRLIYFSYDVKMKEKGDIPEGYSVSREKKERFSLILESASTNQTSMYLCASSPDRGRSTEAFFGQGTRLTVV.

The rearrangement uses TRBV6-5 and TRBJ2-7, with D possibly TRBD2 on 6 matching bases. Germline V gives CDR1 MNHEY, CDR2 SVGAGI. The CDR3 is 12 residues long. Trimming stripped 2 bases from V and 7 bases from J, with 9 bases between. The CDR3 here is CASSYEGREQYF. The DNA of the CDR3 is TGTGCCAGCAGTTACGAGGGGAGGGAGCAGTACTTC.